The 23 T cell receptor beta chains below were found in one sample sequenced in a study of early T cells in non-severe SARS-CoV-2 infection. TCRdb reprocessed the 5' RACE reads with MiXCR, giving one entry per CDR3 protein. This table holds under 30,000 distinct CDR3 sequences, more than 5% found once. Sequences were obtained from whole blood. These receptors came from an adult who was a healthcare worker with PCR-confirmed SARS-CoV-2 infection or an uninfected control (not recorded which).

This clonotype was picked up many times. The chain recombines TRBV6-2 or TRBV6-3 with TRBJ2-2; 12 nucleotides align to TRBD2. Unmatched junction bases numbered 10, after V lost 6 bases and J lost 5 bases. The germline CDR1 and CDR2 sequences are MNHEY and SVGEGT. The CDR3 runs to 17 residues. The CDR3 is CASRRRLAGEDTGELFF. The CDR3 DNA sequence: TGTGCCAGCAGGCGCAGACTAGCGGGAGAAGATACCGGGGAGCTGTTTTTT.

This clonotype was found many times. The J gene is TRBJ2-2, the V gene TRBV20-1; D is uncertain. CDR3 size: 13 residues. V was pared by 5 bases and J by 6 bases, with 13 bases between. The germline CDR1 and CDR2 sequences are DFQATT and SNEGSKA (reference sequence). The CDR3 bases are TGCAGTGCTCCCCGACCAGGTTCCGGGGAGCTGTTTTTT. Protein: CSAPRPGSGELFF.

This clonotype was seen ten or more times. CDR3 nucleotides: TGTGCCAGCAGCACGGGACTAGCGGGAGGGCCCACCGGGGAGCTGTTTTTT. It specifies CASSTGLAGGPTGELFF. This sequence joins TRBV7-2 and TRBJ2-2; 16 bases match TRBD2. V shed 5 bases, J shed 4 bases, and the junction held 4 bases outside the gene matches. Germline V CDR1 and CDR2: SGHTA, FQGNSA. The CDR3 has 17 amino acids.

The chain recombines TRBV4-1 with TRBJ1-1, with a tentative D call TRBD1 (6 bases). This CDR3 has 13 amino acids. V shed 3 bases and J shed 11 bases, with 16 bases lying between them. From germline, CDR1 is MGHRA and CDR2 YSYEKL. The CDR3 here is CASSQDDRRTAFF. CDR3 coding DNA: TGCGCCAGCAGCCAGGACGACAGGCGAACGGCTTTCTTT.

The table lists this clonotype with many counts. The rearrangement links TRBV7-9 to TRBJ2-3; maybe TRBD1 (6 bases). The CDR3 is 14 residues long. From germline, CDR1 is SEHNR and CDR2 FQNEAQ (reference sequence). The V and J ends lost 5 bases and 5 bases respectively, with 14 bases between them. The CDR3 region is CASSLTGGGDTQYF. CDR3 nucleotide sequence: TGTGCCAGCAGCCTGACAGGCGGAGGAGATACGCAGTATTTT.

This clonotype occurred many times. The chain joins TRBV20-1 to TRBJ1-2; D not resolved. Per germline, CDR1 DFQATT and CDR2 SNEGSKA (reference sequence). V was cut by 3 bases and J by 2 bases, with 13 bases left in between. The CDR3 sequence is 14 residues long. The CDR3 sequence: CSASAEGLNYGYTF. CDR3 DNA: TGCAGTGCTAGCGCAGAAGGATTAAACTATGGCTACACCTTC.

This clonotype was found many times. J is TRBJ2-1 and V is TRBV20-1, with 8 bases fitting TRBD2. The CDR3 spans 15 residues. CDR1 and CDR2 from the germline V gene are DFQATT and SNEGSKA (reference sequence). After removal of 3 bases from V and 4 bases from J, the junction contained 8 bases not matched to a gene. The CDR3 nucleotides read TGCAGTGCTAGTCCACCCCGGGGGGGGTACAATGAGCAGTTCTTC. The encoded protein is CSASPPRGGYNEQFF.

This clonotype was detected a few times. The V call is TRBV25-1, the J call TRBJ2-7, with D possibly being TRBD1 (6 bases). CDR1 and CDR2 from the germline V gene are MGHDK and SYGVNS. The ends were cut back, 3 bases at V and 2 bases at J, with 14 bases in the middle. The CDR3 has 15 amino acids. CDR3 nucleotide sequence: TGTGCCAGCAGTGAGATTGGGCAGGGGACCTACGAGCAGTACTTC. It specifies CASSEIGQGTYEQYF.

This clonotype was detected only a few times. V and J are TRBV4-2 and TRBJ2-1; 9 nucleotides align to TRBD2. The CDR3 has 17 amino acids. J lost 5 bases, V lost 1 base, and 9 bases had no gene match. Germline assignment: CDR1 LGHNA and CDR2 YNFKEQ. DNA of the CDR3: TGTGCCAGCAGCCAAGGAGCTAGGTCTAGCGGGAACAATGAGCAGTTCTTC. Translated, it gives CASSQGARSSGNNEQFF.

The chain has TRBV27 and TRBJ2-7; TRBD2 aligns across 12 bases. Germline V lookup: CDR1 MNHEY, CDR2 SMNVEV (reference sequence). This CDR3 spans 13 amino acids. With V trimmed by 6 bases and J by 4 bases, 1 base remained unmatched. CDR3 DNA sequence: TGTGCCAGCAGGACTAGCGGGGGATACGAGCAGTACTTC. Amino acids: CASRTSGGYEQYF.

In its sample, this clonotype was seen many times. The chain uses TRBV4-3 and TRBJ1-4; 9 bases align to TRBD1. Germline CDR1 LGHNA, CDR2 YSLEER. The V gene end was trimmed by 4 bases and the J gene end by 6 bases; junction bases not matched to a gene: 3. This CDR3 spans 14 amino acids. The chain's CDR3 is CASSPDRGYEKLFF. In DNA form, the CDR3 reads TGCGCCAGCAGCCCCGACAGGGGGTATGAAAAACTGTTTTTT.

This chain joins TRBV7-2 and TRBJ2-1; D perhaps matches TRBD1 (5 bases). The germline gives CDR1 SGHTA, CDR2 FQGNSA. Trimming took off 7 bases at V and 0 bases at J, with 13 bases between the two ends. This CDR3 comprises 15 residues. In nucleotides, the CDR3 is TGTGCCAGCAACAAAGGGGTTAGCTCCTACAATGAGCAGTTCTTC. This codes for CASNKGVSSYNEQFF.

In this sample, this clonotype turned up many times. The CDR3: CASSETPGVKFF. CDR3 coding DNA: TGTGCCAGCAGTGAAACCCCAGGGGTTAAGTTCTTC. The rearrangement uses TRBV6-1 and TRBJ2-1, with D possibly TRBD1 on 6 matching bases. The ends were cut back, 2 bases at V and 14 bases at J, with 13 bases in the middle. Germline CDR1 is MNHNS and CDR2 is SASEGT. There are 12 residues in the CDR3.

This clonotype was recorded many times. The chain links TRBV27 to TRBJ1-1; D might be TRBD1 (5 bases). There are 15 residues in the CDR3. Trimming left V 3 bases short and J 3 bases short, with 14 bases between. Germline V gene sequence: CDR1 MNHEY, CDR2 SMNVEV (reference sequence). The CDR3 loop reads CASSFFGARHTEAFF. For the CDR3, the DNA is TGTGCCAGCAGTTTCTTTGGGGCCCGGCACACTGAAGCTTTCTTT.

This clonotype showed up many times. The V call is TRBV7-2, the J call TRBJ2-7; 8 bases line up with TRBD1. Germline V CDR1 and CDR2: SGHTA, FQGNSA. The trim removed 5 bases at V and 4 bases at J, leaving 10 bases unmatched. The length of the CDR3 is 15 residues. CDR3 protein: CASSLRTGSSYEQYF. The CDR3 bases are TGTGCCAGCAGCCTTCGGACAGGGTCTTCGTACGAGCAGTACTTC.

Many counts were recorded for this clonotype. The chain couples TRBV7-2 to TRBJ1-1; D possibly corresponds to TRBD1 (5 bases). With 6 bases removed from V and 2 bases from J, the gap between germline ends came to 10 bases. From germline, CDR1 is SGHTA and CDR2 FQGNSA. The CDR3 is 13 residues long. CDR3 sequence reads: CASSMQGNTEAFF. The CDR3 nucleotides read TGTGCCAGCAGTATGCAGGGTAACACTGAAGCTTTCTTT. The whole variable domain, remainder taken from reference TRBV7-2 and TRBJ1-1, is GAGVSQSPSNKVTEKGKDVELRCDPISGHTALYWYRQSLGQGLEFLIYFQGNSAPDKSGLPSDRFSAERTGGSVSTLTIQRTQQEDSAVYLCASSMQGNTEAFFGQGTRLTVV.

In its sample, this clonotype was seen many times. The CDR3 here is CASSGGQDPSRTGELFF. CDR3 nucleotide sequence: TGTGCCAGCAGCGGGGGACAGGACCCGTCCCGCACCGGGGAGCTGTTTTTT. The chain employs TRBV7-6 and TRBJ2-2; 8 bases fit TRBD1. The ends lost 5 bases at V and 4 bases at J; junction bases unmatched: 12. CDR1 is SGHVS and CDR2 is FNYEAQ in the germline V gene. The CDR3 contains 17 residues. Full variable domain (outside the CDR3, taken from reference TRBV7-6 and TRBJ2-2): GAGVSQSPRYKVTKRGQDVALRCDPISGHVSLYWYRQALGQGPEFLTYFNYEAQQDKSGLPNDRFSAERPEGSISTLTIQRTEQRDSAMYRCASSGGQDPSRTGELFFGEGSRLTVL.

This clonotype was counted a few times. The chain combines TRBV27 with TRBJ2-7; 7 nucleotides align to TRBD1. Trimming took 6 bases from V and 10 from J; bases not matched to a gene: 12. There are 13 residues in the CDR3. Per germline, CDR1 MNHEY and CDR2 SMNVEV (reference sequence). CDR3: CASRRLETGAQYF. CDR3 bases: TGTGCCAGCAGACGACTGGAAACAGGGGCTCAGTACTTC.

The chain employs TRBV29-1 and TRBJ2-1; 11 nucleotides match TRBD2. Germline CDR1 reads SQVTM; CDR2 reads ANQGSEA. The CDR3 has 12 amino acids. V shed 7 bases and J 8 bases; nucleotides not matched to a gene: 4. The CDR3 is CSATSGSYEQFF. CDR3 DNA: TGCAGCGCCACTAGCGGGAGCTATGAGCAGTTCTTC.

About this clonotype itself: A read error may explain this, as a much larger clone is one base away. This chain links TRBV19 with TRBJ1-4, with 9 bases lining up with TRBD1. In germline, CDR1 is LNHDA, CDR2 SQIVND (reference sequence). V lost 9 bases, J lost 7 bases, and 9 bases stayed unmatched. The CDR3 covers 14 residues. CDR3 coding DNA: TGTGCCAGAAGTCTGGGGACAGGGTCTGAAAAACTGTTTTTT. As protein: CARSLGTGSEKLFF.

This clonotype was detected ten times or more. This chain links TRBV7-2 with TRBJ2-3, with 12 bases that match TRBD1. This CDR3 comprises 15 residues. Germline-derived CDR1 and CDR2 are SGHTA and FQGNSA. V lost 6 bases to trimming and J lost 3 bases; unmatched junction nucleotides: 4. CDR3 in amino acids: CASRGTGGATDTQYF. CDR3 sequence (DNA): TGTGCCAGCAGAGGGACAGGGGGCGCGACAGATACGCAGTATTTT.

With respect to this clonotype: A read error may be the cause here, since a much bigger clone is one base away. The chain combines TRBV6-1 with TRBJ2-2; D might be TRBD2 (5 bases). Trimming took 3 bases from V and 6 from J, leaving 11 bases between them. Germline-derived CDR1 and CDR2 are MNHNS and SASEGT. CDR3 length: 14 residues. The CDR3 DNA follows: TGTGCCAGCAGTGACGGGAATGTCGCCGGGGAGCTGTTTTTT. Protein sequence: CASSDGNVAGELFF.

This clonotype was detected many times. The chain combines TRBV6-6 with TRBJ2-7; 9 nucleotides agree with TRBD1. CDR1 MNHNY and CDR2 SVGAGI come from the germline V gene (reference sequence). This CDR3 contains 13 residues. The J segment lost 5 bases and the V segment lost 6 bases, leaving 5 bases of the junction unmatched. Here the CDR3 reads CASRTTGGHEQYF. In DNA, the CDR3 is TGTGCCAGCAGGACGACAGGGGGTCACGAGCAGTACTTC.